The 14 T cell receptor beta chains listed next were all sequenced from one sample in a study of OX40 agonist ivuxolimab in advanced cancers. TCRdb's copy holds only in-frame clones and misses some; the assay was immunoSEQ multiplex PCR. The repertoire holds around 40,000 clones, with about four fifths as singletons. This specimen consisted of CD4+ or CD8+ T cells sorted from blood, obtained in a trial of the OX40 agonist ivuxolimab. The receptor source for this set is an adult with an advanced solid tumor such as melanoma, head and neck, liver or kidney cancer.

The chain recombines TRBV6-1 with TRBJ2-5; tentative D call: TRBD1 (5 bases). The CDR3 loop spans 16 amino acids. V lost 1 base and J lost 0, with 12 bases in between. Germline lookup yields CDR1 MNHNS and CDR2 SASEGT. CDR3 protein: CASSEGPRVYQETQYF. The CDR3 bases are TGTGCCAGCAGTGAAGGTCCCAGGGTCTACCAAGAGACCCAGTACTTC.

Regarding this clone: Possible read error: a much larger clone is one base away. CDR3 in amino acids: CASSFSGITDTQYF. In nucleotides, the CDR3 is TGTGCCAGCAGCTTTAGCGGGATCACAGATACGCAGTATTTT. The chain joins TRBV7-3 to TRBJ2-3; 8 bases map to TRBD2. Germline CDR1 reads SGHTA; CDR2 reads FQGTGA. The CDR3 is made up of 14 amino acids. V shed 3 bases, J shed 2 bases, and the junction held 1 base outside the gene matches.

V gene TRBV2 combines with J gene TRBJ1-2, with D unclear. Trimming took off 3 bases at V and 1 base at J, with 6 bases between the two ends. Germline CDR1 is SNHLY and CDR2 is FYNNEI. The CDR3 runs 13 residues. The CDR3 DNA follows: TGTGCCAGCAGTGAGGTCGGTAACTATGGCTACACCTTC. This encodes CASSEVGNYGYTF.

J is TRBJ2-7 and V is TRBV28; D gene uncertain. Germline V lookup: CDR1 MDHEN, CDR2 SYDVKM. This CDR3 is 13 amino acids long. V gave up 5 bases and J gave up 0 bases, with 8 bases separating them. The CDR3 nucleotides are TGTGCCAGCAGTCGGACCCCCTCCTACGAGCAGTACTTC. Amino acids: CASSRTPSYEQYF.

V is TRBV5-4 and J is TRBJ2-1; D not certain. The germline gives CDR1 SGHNT, CDR2 YYREEE (reference sequence). The CDR3 spans 14 residues. The V end was cut by 0 bases, the J end by 0 bases, with 4 bases between. In DNA, the CDR3 is TGTGCCAGCAGCTTGGGAGGCTCCTACAATGAGCAGTTCTTC. Protein product: CASSLGGSYNEQFF.

The rearrangement joins TRBV5-1 to TRBJ1-6, with D unclear. Germline V gene lookup returns CDR1 SGHRS and CDR2 YFSETQ. This CDR3 comprises 15 residues. The V and J ends lost 0 bases and 6 bases respectively, with 10 bases between them. The CDR3 DNA sequence: TGCGCCAGCAGCTTGGGGTCAACGACTAATTCACCCCTCCACTTT. Translation gives CASSLGSTTNSPLHF.

This CDR3 is CASSYRGRDTEAFF. The CDR3 coding sequence is TGTGCCAGCAGTTACAGAGGAAGGGACACTGAAGCTTTCTTT. This rearrangement joins TRBV25-1 to TRBJ1-1; D ambiguous. Between the trimmed V and J ends, which lost 5 bases and 3 bases, there was a span of 13 bases. The CDR3 covers 14 residues. Germline CDR1 is MGHDK and CDR2 is SYGVNS.

The chain combines TRBV28 with TRBJ2-5, with D perhaps TRBD1 (5 bases). The DNA end favors TRBJ2-7, so the J call may be wrong. The germline V gene encodes CDR1 MDHEN and CDR2 SYDVKM. CDR3 length: 15 residues. Here the CDR3 DNA reads TGTGCCAGCAGTTTACCCGGACACGGGCCCTACGAGCAGTACTTC. It codes for CASSLPGHGPYEQYF.

The rearrangement links TRBV6-1 to TRBJ2-1; D may be TRBD1 (5 bases). Trimming pared 4 bases from V and 5 bases from J, leaving 12 bases between. The CDR3 is 14 residues long. From germline, CDR1 is MNHNS and CDR2 SASEGT. The CDR3 is CASSGTSQDNEQFF. The CDR3 DNA reads TGTGCCAGCAGTGGGACATCCCAGGACAATGAGCAGTTCTTC.

The rearrangement joins TRBV11-3 to TRBJ2-3; D is unclear. Germline lookup yields CDR1 SGHNT and CDR2 YENEEA. V lost 3 bases, J lost 0 bases, and 7 bases lay in between. The CDR3 loop spans 14 amino acids. The CDR3 DNA follows: TGTGCCAGCAGCTTGCAGGCTAGCACAGATACGCAGTATTTT. Its protein is CASSLQASTDTQYF.

This clone was picked up one time. This chain joins TRBV5-4 and TRBJ1-2; no definite D call. Per the germline V gene, CDR1 is SGHNT and CDR2 is YYREEE (reference sequence). Trimming cost V 0 bases and J 6 bases, with 9 bases left between them. The CDR3 contains 13 residues. CDR3 in amino acids: CASSLVRENGYTF. The CDR3, as DNA: TGTGCCAGCAGCTTGGTACGGGAGAATGGCTACACCTTC. Full variable domain (missing parts from reference TRBV5-4 and TRBJ1-2): ETGVTQSPTHLIKTRGQQVTLRCSSQSGHNTVSWYQQALGQGPQFIFQYYREEENGRGNFPPRFSGLQFPNYSSELNVNALELDDSALYLCASSLVRENGYTFGSGTRLTVV.

This clone is medium-sized within its sample. This chain uses TRBV10-1 with TRBJ2-2; 7 bases agree with TRBD1. The CDR3 loop spans 13 amino acids. The J segment lost 5 bases and the V segment lost 8 bases, leaving 5 bases of the junction unmatched. CDR1 and CDR2 (germline): WNHNN, SYGVQD (reference sequence). The CDR3 DNA reads as TGCGCCAGCTCCCCCAGGGGGACCGGGGAGCTGTTTTTT. The encoded protein is CASSPRGTGELFF.

The CDR3 loop reads CASSENLFGLGTASYEQYF. As DNA, the CDR3 is TGTGCCAGCAGTGAAAATTTGTTCGGGTTGGGGACAGCCTCCTACGAGCAGTACTTC. The rearrangement joins TRBV2 to TRBJ2-7; 7 bases are a match to TRBD1. V gave up 2 bases and J gave up 0 bases; unmatched junction bases: 16. The CDR3 length is 19 residues. CDR1 and CDR2 (germline): SNHLY, FYNNEI.

The V call is TRBV9, the J call TRBJ1-2; 7 bases agree with TRBD1. The V segment lost 5 bases and the J segment 0 bases; nucleotides outside the gene matches: 7. The CDR3 loop spans 15 amino acids. Germline loops: CDR1 SGDLS, CDR2 YYNGEE. This chain's CDR3 is CASSAGTASNYGYTF. DNA of the CDR3: TGTGCCAGCAGTGCCGGGACAGCCTCTAACTATGGCTACACCTTC.